What follows are 7 T cell receptor beta chains derived from one specimen sequenced in a study of cytomegalovirus exposure and HLA in healthy donors. Sequencing was performed with immunoSEQ multiplex PCR; in TCRdb, only in-frame clones are kept and a portion is missing. The data contain 90,000 to 130,000 clones, around nine tenths of them singletons. Specimen: PBMCs. Every receptor here comes from a woman between 18 and 29 years old in good health and CMV-seronegative.

The J gene is TRBJ2-3, the V gene TRBV7-3; the match to TRBD1 covers 7 bases. Trimming cost V 5 bases and J 5 bases; bases outside gene matches: 7. CDR1 is SGHTA, CDR2 FQGTGA, per germline. The CDR3 has 14 residues. CDR3 region: CASSPGQELDTQYF. The CDR3, as DNA: TGTGCCAGCAGCCCCGGACAGGAACTAGATACGCAGTATTTT.

This clone was found a few times. This chain connects TRBV4-3 to TRBJ2-1, with 10 positions matching TRBD2. Germline CDR1 and CDR2: LGHNA and YSLEER. This CDR3 contains 20 residues. With V trimmed by 1 base and J by 0 bases, 12 bases remained unmatched. The CDR3 reads CASSQGLRAGGLSSYNEQFF. CDR3 bases: TGCGCCAGCAGCCAAGGGCTGCGAGCGGGAGGGCTAAGCTCCTACAATGAGCAGTTCTTC.

This clone was detected once. J is TRBJ2-3 and V is TRBV2; TRBD2 might be the D (5 bases). CDR3 length: 16 residues. Trimming took 5 bases from V and 1 from J, leaving 16 bases between them. Germline loops: CDR1 SNHLY, CDR2 FYNNEI. CDR3 amino acids: CASSPAGGGRTDTQYF. CDR3 DNA: TGTGCCAGCAGTCCGGCGGGCGGAGGACGCACAGATACGCAGTATTTT.

V is TRBV11-3 and J is TRBJ2-3, with a weak D call TRBD1 (5 bases). The ends were cut back, 3 bases at V and 3 bases at J, with 7 bases in the middle. The CDR3 contains 13 residues. From germline, CDR1 is SGHNT and CDR2 YENEEA. The CDR3 sequence: CASSFRQTDTQYF. DNA of the CDR3: TGTGCCAGCAGCTTTCGACAGACAGATACGCAGTATTTT.

The chain has TRBV4-3 and TRBJ2-7; TRBD1 matches 7 bases. With 0 bases clipped from V and 5 bases from J, the junction kept 7 bases outside the gene matches. Germline assignment: CDR1 LGHNA and CDR2 YSLEER. The length of the CDR3 is 15 residues. CDR3 coding DNA: TGCGCCAGCAGCCAAGAACCGGACAGGCTGCACGAGCAGTACTTC. Translating it yields CASSQEPDRLHEQYF.

The J gene is TRBJ2-3, the V gene TRBV27; D might be TRBD1 (6 bases). The CDR3 is made up of 15 amino acids. From germline, CDR1 is MNHEY and CDR2 SMNVEV (reference sequence). Trimming took off 5 bases at V and 1 base at J, with 13 bases between the two ends. The chain's CDR3 is CASSPQGFGTDTQYF. The CDR3 nucleotides read TGTGCCAGCAGTCCCCAGGGGTTTGGCACAGATACGCAGTATTTT.

The rearrangement links TRBV14 to TRBJ2-7; TRBD1 matches at 10 bases. This CDR3 is 15 amino acids long. Unmatched junction bases numbered 17, after V lost 7 bases and J lost 11 bases. Germline CDR1 is SGHDN and CDR2 is FVKESK. CDR3 in amino acids: CASTTTGTGDPREYF. CDR3 bases: TGTGCCAGCACCACCACTGGGACAGGGGACCCCCGGGAGTACTTC.